Listed here are 27 T cell receptor beta chains from one sample, sequenced in a study of T-cell reconstitution after alpha-beta-depleted transplantation in children. Unique molecular identifiers were incorporated during preparation of the TCRbeta library. TCRdb recomputed calls from the PCR reads with MiXCR, one row per CDR3 protein. This sample yields roughly 300,000 distinct CDR3 sequences, of which 9.5% to 13% are seen a single time; about a quarter belongs to the top ten. Sample: peripheral blood, taken 180 days after TCRalphabeta/CD19-depleted stem cell transplant. These receptors came from a male patient aged 2-10 years who had a stem cell transplant for chronic granulomatous disease, so the T cells may come from the graft donor.

CDR3 sequence reads: CATSRENRGSGTQYF. As DNA, the CDR3 is TGTGCCACCAGCAGAGAGAACAGGGGTAGCGGGACCCAGTACTTC. The gene calls are TRBV15 and TRBJ2-5; tentatively, D is TRBD1 (7 bases). V lost 0 bases and J 7 bases, leaving 15 bases between the germline ends. The germline CDR1 and CDR2 sequences are LNHNV and YYDKDF (reference sequence). The CDR3 consists of 15 residues.

The V and J genes are TRBV7-2 and TRBJ2-7; TRBD1 matches at 9 bases. This CDR3 is built from 14 residues. V trimming: 4 bases; J trimming: 1 base; junction bases outside the gene matches: 2. CDR1 SGHTA and CDR2 FQGNSA come from the germline V gene. As DNA, the CDR3 is TGTGCCAGCAGCTCACAGGGGGCTTCCTACGAGCAGTACTTC. Its protein product is CASSSQGASYEQYF.

In this sample, this clonotype turned up many times. V gene TRBV6-2 or TRBV6-3 combines with J gene TRBJ2-2; D possibly corresponds to TRBD1 (5 bases). The V and J ends lost 5 bases and 2 bases respectively, with 15 bases between them. The CDR3 runs to 16 residues. Germline V gene sequence: CDR1 MNHEY, CDR2 SVGEGT. The CDR3 here is CASSRGAEFNTGELFF. In DNA, the CDR3 is TGTGCCAGCAGTAGGGGTGCGGAATTCAACACCGGGGAGCTGTTTTTT.

This clonotype occurred many times. The chain employs TRBV6-2 or TRBV6-3 and TRBJ1-2; D ambiguous. The V end lost 3 bases, the J end lost 4 bases, and 9 bases lay between the germline ends. The CDR3 spans 13 residues. In germline, CDR1 is MNHEY, CDR2 SVGEGT. In nucleotides, the CDR3 is TGTGCCAGCAGTTATGCGGGAACCTATGGCTACACCTTC. Encoded protein: CASSYAGTYGYTF.

This clonotype has a count of ten or more. The chain uses TRBV12-3 or TRBV12-4 and TRBJ2-7, with 10 bases aligning to TRBD2. The CDR3 extends over 15 amino acids. The V gene end was trimmed by 10 bases and the J gene end by 6 bases; junction bases not matched to a gene: 15. The CDR3 nucleotides are TGTGCCACCACCCATTTAGCGGGAGGCCGGGGCGAGCAGTACTTC. Its protein is CATTHLAGGRGEQYF.

This chain links TRBV29-1 with TRBJ2-3; 7 positions agree with TRBD2. CDR3 length: 10 amino acids. CDR1 and CDR2 (germline): SQVTM, ANQGSEA. The junction had 9 bases not matched to a gene; V was cut back by 7 bases and J by 14 bases. CDR3 protein: CSAGEGQPYF. The CDR3 DNA reads TGCAGCGCGGGGGAGGGGCAGCCGTATTTT.

This clonotype was counted only a few times. The chain combines TRBV11-1 with TRBJ2-1; the D is unclear. Germline CDR1 reads SGHAT; CDR2 reads FQDESV (reference sequence). The germline V and J ends were trimmed by 4 bases and 0 bases, with 19 bases remaining between them. CDR3 length equals 18 residues. The CDR3 nucleotides are TGTGCCAGCAGCTCTTCTTACCAGGACGATCCCTCCTACAATGAGCAGTTCTTC. Protein sequence: CASSSSYQDDPSYNEQFF.

This clonotype was counted many times. V gene TRBV7-9 combines with J gene TRBJ2-1; the match to TRBD2 covers 14 bases. This CDR3 is 15 amino acids long. The trim removed 6 bases at V and 6 bases at J, leaving 4 bases unmatched. CDR1 is SEHNR and CDR2 is FQNEAQ in the germline V gene (reference sequence). The CDR3, as DNA: TGTGCCAGCAGACCCGGGACTAGCGGGAGCAATGAGCAGTTCTTC. Translating it yields CASRPGTSGSNEQFF. The variable domain in full, completed from reference TRBV7-9 and TRBJ2-1, reads DTGVSQNPRHKITKRGQNVTFRCDPISEHNRLYWYRQTLGQGPEFLTYFQNEAQLEKSRLLSDRFSAERPKGSFSTLEIQRTEQGDSAMYLCASRPGTSGSNEQFFGPGTRLTVL.

This clonotype has at least ten counts. The chain uses TRBV12-3 or TRBV12-4 and TRBJ2-7, with D possibly TRBD2 on 6 matching bases. Trimming shortened V by 5 bases and J by 5 bases, and 16 bases separated the two germline ends. This CDR3 spans 14 amino acids. CDR3 DNA sequence: TGTGCCAGCAGTATCCGGGGGAACAGCCACGAGCAGTACTTC. Its translation: CASSIRGNSHEQYF.

This clonotype was observed a few times. The genes are TRBV5-1 and TRBJ2-1; 10 positions agree with TRBD2. Germline lookup yields CDR1 SGHRS and CDR2 YFSETQ. CDR3 size: 17 residues. After removal of 5 bases from V and 1 base from J, the junction contained 9 bases not matched to a gene. The CDR3 sequence is CASRLYLAGGSYNEQFF. The CDR3, as DNA: TGCGCCAGCAGACTTTATTTAGCGGGAGGATCCTACAATGAGCAGTTCTTC.

This clonotype was recorded many times. This chain's CDR3 is CAVKYADTQYF. CDR3 in DNA: TGTGCCGTTAAATATGCAGATACGCAGTATTTT. The gene calls are TRBV30 and TRBJ2-3; D is unclear. V lost 8 bases and J lost 4, with 10 bases in between. Germline V lookup: CDR1 GTSNPN, CDR2 SVGIG (reference sequence). The CDR3 totals 11 residues.

There are many counts of this clonotype. The V gene is TRBV12-3 or TRBV12-4, the J gene TRBJ2-1; D perhaps matches TRBD2 (6 bases). The V end was cut by 2 bases, the J end by 6 bases, with 11 bases between. The CDR3 contains 14 residues. CDR3 DNA sequence: TGTGCCAGCAGTTTAAGTCGGGACTCCAATGAGCAGTTCTTC. Its protein product is CASSLSRDSNEQFF.

With regard to this clonotype: A much larger clone lies a single base off, so this may be a read error. The V gene is TRBV27, the J gene TRBJ1-2; D might be TRBD1 (6 bases). From germline, CDR1 is MNHEY and CDR2 SMNVEV (reference sequence). With 0 bases removed from V and 4 bases from J, the gap between germline ends came to 9 bases. The CDR3 totals 14 residues. The chain's CDR3 is CASSLSDRGYGYTF. The CDR3 nucleotides are TGTGCCAGCAGTTTATCGGACAGAGGCTATGGCTACACCTTC.

This clonotype occurred many times. The J gene is TRBJ2-3, the V gene TRBV5-4; D is perhaps TRBD1 (5 bases). CDR3 length equals 13 residues. Trimming removed 3 bases from V and 5 bases from J, with 10 bases in between. Germline-derived CDR1 and CDR2 are SGHNT and YYREEE (reference sequence). The CDR3 region has the DNA TGTGCCAGCAGCTCTTCAGGGATAGATACGCAGTATTTT. It translates to CASSSSGIDTQYF.

Many counts were recorded for this clonotype. The chain carries TRBV12-3 or TRBV12-4 and TRBJ1-3; the D is unclear. Between the trimmed V and J ends, which lost 1 base and 0 bases, there was a span of 7 bases. The CDR3 is 15 residues long. The chain's CDR3 is CASSLGTYSGNTIYF. CDR3 bases: TGTGCCAGCAGTTTAGGGACCTACTCTGGAAACACCATATATTTT.

In its sample, this clonotype was seen many times. V usage is TRBV21-1 and J usage is TRBJ2-1; the table's TRBD1 call for D was not verified on the DNA. TRBV21-1 is assigned pseudogene status. The CDR3 covers 15 residues. In DNA, the CDR3 is TGTGCCAGCAGCAGCTCCGGGACAGGGAACAATGAGCAGTTCTTC. Amino acids: CASSSSGTGNNEQFF.

This clonotype was counted ten times or more. CDR3 protein: CASSLFPREQGNEQFF. The CDR3 nucleotides are TGCGCCAGCAGCTTGTTCCCACGAGAGCAGGGAAATGAGCAGTTCTTC. The chain has TRBV5-1 and TRBJ2-1, with a weak D call TRBD1 (5 bases). The germline V gene encodes CDR1 SGHRS and CDR2 YFSETQ. This CDR3 spans 16 amino acids. V lost 1 base, J lost 7 bases, and 18 bases lay in between.

This clonotype was observed many times. The chain recombines TRBV2 with TRBJ2-1; unclear D gene. Trimming removed 6 bases from V and 5 bases from J, with 17 bases in between. Germline V lookup: CDR1 SNHLY, CDR2 FYNNEI. The CDR3 contains 15 residues. The CDR3 nucleotides read TGTGCCAGCAGCGCATTTACACCGACGGACAATGAGCAGTTCTTC. It yields the protein CASSAFTPTDNEQFF. Full variable domain (missing parts from reference TRBV2 and TRBJ2-1): EPEVTQTPSHQVTQMGQEVILRCVPISNHLYFYWYRQILGQKVEFLVSFYNNEISEKSEIFDDQFSVERPDGSNFTLKIRSTKLEDSAMYFCASSAFTPTDNEQFFGPGTRLTVL.

The gene calls are TRBV30 and TRBJ1-1; D may be TRBD1 (5 bases). The CDR3 is 13 amino acids. Germline loops: CDR1 GTSNPN, CDR2 SVGIG (reference sequence). The V end was cut by 4 bases, the J end by 5 bases, with 14 bases between. The CDR3 loop reads CAWKRGGGTEAFF. The CDR3 bases are TGTGCCTGGAAAAGGGGAGGAGGGACTGAAGCTTTCTTT.

This clonotype was picked up many times. The chain links TRBV5-1 to TRBJ2-7; D gene ambiguous. Germline V gene sequence: CDR1 SGHRS, CDR2 YFSETQ. Trimming stripped 3 bases from V and 6 bases from J, with 16 bases between. This CDR3 region has 14 residues. CDR3 DNA: TGCGCCAGCAGCTCCTTGAGAAGCCCGCCCGAGCAGTACTTC. The encoded protein is CASSSLRSPPEQYF.

This clonotype has at least ten counts. The CDR3 spells CASSFGTVNTEAFF. The CDR3 bases are TGTGCCAGCAGCTTTGGGACGGTGAACACTGAAGCTTTCTTT. V is TRBV5-5 and J is TRBJ1-1, with D possibly TRBD1 on 5 matching bases. The CDR3 length is 14 residues. CDR1 SGHKS and CDR2 YYEKEE come from the germline V gene (reference sequence). Trimming shortened V by 2 bases and J by 0 bases, and 8 bases separated the two germline ends.

The chain employs TRBV7-2 and TRBJ2-1; 13 bases are a match to TRBD2. V lost 2 bases and J lost 3; bases outside the gene matches: 4. Germline V gene sequence: CDR1 SGHTA, CDR2 FQGNSA. The CDR3 loop spans 17 amino acids. The CDR3 DNA reads as TGTGCCAGCAGCTTACCGGGACTAGCGGGGCACTACAATGAGCAGTTCTTC. Translating gives CASSLPGLAGHYNEQFF.

In its sample, this clonotype was seen many times. CDR3 bases: TGTGCCAGCAGTATGACGGCCAATCAGCCCCAGCATTTT. It specifies CASSMTANQPQHF. This chain connects TRBV12-3 or TRBV12-4 to TRBJ1-5, with unresolved D. V lost 5 bases and J lost 3, with 8 bases in between. The CDR3 spans 13 residues.

At least ten counts were recorded for this clonotype. J is TRBJ2-7 and V is TRBV7-9; no definite D call. The ends were cut back, 5 bases at V and 7 bases at J, with 15 bases in the middle. Germline CDR1 and CDR2: SEHNR and FQNEAQ (reference sequence). There are 13 residues in the CDR3. CDR3: CASSRLGPREQYF. In nucleotides, the CDR3 is TGTGCCAGCAGCCGCCTCGGGCCGAGGGAGCAGTACTTC.

The V call is TRBV6-1, the J call TRBJ1-2, with D possibly matching TRBD1 (5 bases). Per the germline V gene, CDR1 is MNHNS and CDR2 is SASEGT. With 8 bases removed from V and 0 bases from J, the gap between germline ends came to 16 bases. The CDR3 is 15 amino acids. CDR3 residues: CASLGERGSNYGYTF. The CDR3 DNA reads as TGTGCCAGCCTGGGGGAAAGGGGATCTAACTATGGCTACACCTTC.

This clonotype has a count of ten or more. This rearrangement joins TRBV2 to TRBJ2-2, with D unclear. Trimming cost V 1 base and J 7 bases, with 7 bases left between them. The CDR3 is 13 amino acids. Germline CDR1 SNHLY, CDR2 FYNNEI. DNA for the CDR3: TGTGCCAGCAGTGAAGAATACATCGGGGAGCTGTTTTTT. Translating gives CASSEEYIGELFF. Full variable domain (missing parts from reference TRBV2 and TRBJ2-2): EPEVTQTPSHQVTQMGQEVILRCVPISNHLYFYWYRQILGQKVEFLVSFYNNEISEKSEIFDDQFSVERPDGSNFTLKIRSTKLEDSAMYFCASSEEYIGELFFGEGSRLTVL.

In its sample, this clonotype was seen many times. The CDR3 bases are TGCAGCGTTAGGACCCCCGATGGGAATTACAATGAGCAGTTCTTC. Amino acids: CSVRTPDGNYNEQFF. This chain connects TRBV29-1 to TRBJ2-1, with D hard to call. CDR3 length equals 15 residues. V gave up 5 bases and J gave up 4 bases, with 18 bases separating them. Looked up from germline, CDR1 is SQVTM and CDR2 is ANQGSEA.